This TCR beta chain originates from a study of T-cell reconstitution after alpha-beta-depleted transplantation in children. Findings of the study overall: Some patients owed their high day-60 TCRbeta diversity to surviving recipient T cells and thymic progenitors.

Using unique molecular identifiers, the investigators prepared the TCRbeta library. MiXCR, run by TCRdb on the PCR reads, gives a single entry per CDR3 protein. Seen here are about 490,000 distinct CDR3 sequences, roughly a tenth observed once, and the top ten hold 2%. This clonotype showed up many times. Its target is not known. V dropped 4 bases and J dropped 4; count of bases not matched to a gene: 9. The V gene's germline CDR1 is SGHRS and CDR2 YFSETQ. The CDR3 contains 15 residues. The receptor's source is a child under 10 years old with inherited bone marrow failure, due to receive a stem cell transplant. This chain connects TRBV5-1 to TRBJ2-3; 7 bases line up with TRBD2. This material consisted of PBMCs, taken before TCRalphabeta/CD19-depleted stem cell transplant. The CDR3 DNA reads TGCGCCAGCAGCCGAGCTCGGGAGGCCCCAGATACGCAGTATTTT. Its translation is CASSRAREAPDTQYF.